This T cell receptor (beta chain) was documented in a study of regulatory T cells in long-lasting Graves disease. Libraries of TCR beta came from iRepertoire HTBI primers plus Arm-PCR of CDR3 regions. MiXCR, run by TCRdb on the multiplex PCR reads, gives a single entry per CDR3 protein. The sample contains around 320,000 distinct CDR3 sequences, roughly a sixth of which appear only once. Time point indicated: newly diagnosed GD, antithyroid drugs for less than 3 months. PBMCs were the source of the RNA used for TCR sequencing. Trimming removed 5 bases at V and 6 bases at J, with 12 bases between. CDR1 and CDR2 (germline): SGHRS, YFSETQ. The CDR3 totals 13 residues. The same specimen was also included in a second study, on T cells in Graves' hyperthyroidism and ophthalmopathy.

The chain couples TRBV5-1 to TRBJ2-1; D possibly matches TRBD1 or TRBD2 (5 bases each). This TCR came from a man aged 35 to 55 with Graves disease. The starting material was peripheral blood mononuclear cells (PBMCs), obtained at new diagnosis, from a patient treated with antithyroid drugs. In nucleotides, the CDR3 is TGCGCCAGCAGATCCGGGACCGGCAATGAGCAGTTCTTC. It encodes CASRSGTGNEQFF.